Below are 22 T cell receptor beta chains sequenced from a single sample in a study of early T cells in non-severe SARS-CoV-2 infection. One entry per CDR3 protein results from TCRdb running MiXCR on the 5' RACE reads. The sample contains under 75,000 distinct CDR3 sequences, 12% of which appear only once. What was sequenced was whole blood. The receptors derive from an adult who was a healthcare worker with PCR-confirmed SARS-CoV-2 infection or an uninfected control (not recorded which).

In this sample, this clonotype turned up many times. The V gene is TRBV3-1, the J gene TRBJ1-2; D remains unclear. The ends were cut back, 1 base at V and 5 bases at J, with 5 bases in the middle. Germline CDR1 reads LGHDT; CDR2 reads YNNKEL (reference sequence). This CDR3 comprises 12 residues. The CDR3 DNA is TGTGCCAGCAGCCAAGGGGCTTATGGCTACACCTTC. This sequence encodes CASSQGAYGYTF.

V and J are TRBV7-6 and TRBJ2-1; D call uncertain. CDR3 size: 12 residues. Per germline, CDR1 SGHVS and CDR2 FNYEAQ. V was clipped by 8 bases and J by 4 bases, with 9 bases between them. The CDR3 loop reads CASAPSYNEQFF. Written as DNA, the CDR3 is TGTGCCAGCGCCCCCTCTTACAATGAGCAGTTCTTC.

This clonotype came up many times. The genes are TRBV28 and TRBJ1-1; 8 bases align to TRBD1. Germline CDR1 and CDR2: MDHEN and SYDVKM. J gave up 4 bases and V 5 bases, and 9 bases lay outside the gene matches. This CDR3 has 15 amino acids. The CDR3 DNA sequence: TGTGCCAGCAGTATGAGGAACAGGGGGGGCACTGAAGCTTTCTTT. As protein: CASSMRNRGGTEAFF. Based on the CDR3 plus reference TRBV28 and TRBJ1-1, the full variable domain is DVKVTQSSRYLVKRTGEKVFLECVQDMDHENMFWYRQDPGLGLRLIYFSYDVKMKEKGDIPEGYSVSREKKERFSLILESASTNQTSMYLCASSMRNRGGTEAFFGQGTRLTVV.

This clonotype was counted many times. The rearrangement joins TRBV12-3 or TRBV12-4 to TRBJ1-5; 7 bases match TRBD1. The CDR3 loop spans 15 amino acids. J was trimmed by 1 base and V by 6 bases; bases with no gene match: 6. The chain's CDR3 is CASRATGRSNQPQHF. CDR3 sequence (DNA): TGTGCCAGCAGAGCGACAGGGAGGAGCAATCAGCCCCAGCATTTT.

This clonotype was detected only a few times. The rearrangement joins TRBV24-1 to TRBJ2-3; TRBD2 agrees at 15 bases. Unmatched junction bases numbered 13, after V lost 4 bases and J lost 6 bases. The CDR3 sequence is 19 residues long. Germline V lookup: CDR1 KGHDR, CDR2 SFDVKD. Here the CDR3 DNA reads TGTGCCACCAGTGACCGCGGACTAGCGGGAGGGTCCCAGAGGGATACGCAGTATTTT. Its protein product is CATSDRGLAGGSQRDTQYF.

This clonotype was found many times. The genes are TRBV7-9 and TRBJ2-7, with a weak D call TRBD1 (6 bases). Looked up from germline, CDR1 is SEHNR and CDR2 is FQNEAQ (reference sequence). Trimming took off 1 base at V and 3 bases at J, with 13 bases between the two ends. This CDR3 contains 15 residues. The CDR3: CASSLEAGANYEQYF. The CDR3 nucleotides are TGTGCCAGCAGCTTAGAAGCAGGGGCGAACTACGAGCAGTACTTC.

The sample holds many counts of this clonotype. The chain employs TRBV24-1 and TRBJ2-7; D is uncertain. There are 11 residues in the CDR3. V lost 0 bases to trimming and J lost 4 bases, with 0 bases between them. Germline CDR1 and CDR2: KGHDR and SFDVKD. The CDR3 DNA sequence: TGTGCCACCAGTGATTTGTACGAGCAGTACTTC. Its translation: CATSDLYEQYF.

This clonotype occurred many times. The chain has TRBV20-1 and TRBJ2-1; D gene uncertain. The germline V and J ends were trimmed by 0 bases and 1 base, with 16 bases remaining between them. The CDR3 is 17 residues long. Germline V CDR1 and CDR2: DFQATT, SNEGSKA (reference sequence). CDR3 nucleotide sequence: TGCAGTGCTAGAGATCGGGCTAGTTTCTTGTCCTACAATGAGCAGTTCTTC. It specifies CSARDRASFLSYNEQFF.

This clonotype showed up just a few times. J is TRBJ2-3 and V is TRBV29-1; unclear D gene. Germline CDR1 reads SQVTM; CDR2 reads ANQGSEA. The CDR3 sequence is 10 residues long. Between the trimmed V and J ends, which lost 6 bases and 6 bases, there was a span of 7 bases. CDR3 DNA sequence: TGCAGCGTGACGGGCGATACGCAGTATTTT. Its protein is CSVTGDTQYF.

This clonotype was detected only a few times. V usage is TRBV6-5 and J usage is TRBJ1-2; 7 nucleotides match TRBD1. V shed 6 bases and J 4 bases; nucleotides not matched to a gene: 5. The CDR3 extends over 13 amino acids. The germline gives CDR1 MNHEY, CDR2 SVGAGI. The chain's CDR3 is CASRTGRGYGYTF. CDR3 nucleotides: TGTGCCAGCAGGACAGGGAGGGGCTATGGCTACACCTTC.

The chain joins TRBV11-2 to TRBJ1-1, with 7 bases aligning to TRBD1. The junction had 8 bases not matched to a gene; V was cut back by 5 bases and J by 5 bases. The germline gives CDR1 SGHAT, CDR2 FQNNGV. CDR3 length equals 14 residues. The CDR3 sequence is CASSGMTGWTEAFF. DNA for the CDR3: TGTGCCAGCAGCGGAATGACAGGGTGGACTGAAGCTTTCTTT.

This clonotype was counted a few times. This sequence joins TRBV10-3 and TRBJ2-7; 9 nucleotides agree with TRBD1. Looked up from germline, CDR1 is ENHRY and CDR2 is SYGVKD. This CDR3 spans 14 amino acids. J lost 0 bases, V lost 11 bases, and 8 bases had no gene match. CDR3 sequence reads: CALGQGPTSYEQYF. CDR3 coding DNA: TGTGCCCTGGGACAGGGACCCACCTCCTACGAGCAGTACTTC.

CDR3 DNA: TGCGCCAGCAGCCCCCCCGAGTACTATGGCTACACCTTC. It specifies CASSPPEYYGYTF. The rearrangement uses TRBV5-1 and TRBJ1-2; D unclear. The CDR3 sequence is 13 residues long. Germline V gene sequence: CDR1 SGHRS, CDR2 YFSETQ. Trimming cost V 4 bases and J 3 bases, with 10 bases left between them.

The V call is TRBV12-3 or TRBV12-4, the J call TRBJ1-2; D remains unclear. This CDR3 region has 13 residues. V lost 3 bases to trimming and J lost 4 bases, with 9 bases between them. This chain's CDR3 is CASSFGRCYGYTF. DNA of the CDR3: TGTGCCAGCAGTTTTGGGCGCTGCTATGGCTACACCTTC.

This clonotype was picked up a small number of times. The genes are TRBV9 and TRBJ2-2; 7 bases line up with TRBD1. The CDR3 runs to 15 residues. Germline-derived CDR1 and CDR2 are SGDLS and YYNGEE. The ends lost 3 bases at V and 3 bases at J; junction bases unmatched: 5. DNA for the CDR3: TGTGCCAGCAGCGGAACAGGGGCTGACACCGGGGAGCTGTTTTTT. Its translation: CASSGTGADTGELFF.

This CDR3 reads CASVEGISGNTIYF. The CDR3 nucleotides are TGTGCCAGCGTAGAGGGAATCTCTGGAAACACCATATATTTT. This chain joins TRBV6-6 and TRBJ1-3; D remains unclear. Germline V gene lookup returns CDR1 MNHNY and CDR2 SVGAGI (reference sequence). The V gene lost 8 bases and the J gene lost 0 bases, with 11 bases spanning the gap. This CDR3 comprises 14 residues.

This clonotype was seen at least ten times. This rearrangement joins TRBV18 to TRBJ2-6; D might be TRBD1 (5 bases). CDR3 size: 17 residues. CDR1 and CDR2 from the germline V gene are KGHSH and LQKENI. Deletions cut 6 bases from V and 0 bases from J, with 15 bases between. CDR3 DNA: TGTGCCAGCTCCCCCCGACAGACCCGCTCTGGGGCCAACGTCCTGACTTTC. This translates into CASSPRQTRSGANVLTF.

This clonotype was counted at least ten times. The rearrangement links TRBV18 to TRBJ1-5, with 8 bases fitting TRBD1. The V gene's germline CDR1 is KGHSH and CDR2 LQKENI. The trim removed 5 bases at V and 2 bases at J, leaving 5 bases unmatched. The CDR3 has 15 amino acids. CDR3 region: CASSSGGGGNQPQHF. The CDR3 DNA is TGTGCCAGCTCATCAGGGGGCGGGGGCAATCAGCCCCAGCATTTT. The whole variable domain, filled in from reference TRBV18 and TRBJ1-5, reads NAGVMQNPRHLVRRRGQEARLRCSPMKGHSHVYWYRQLPEEGLKFMVYLQKENIIDESGMPKERFSAEFPKEGPSILRIQQVVRGDSAAYFCASSSGGGGNQPQHFGDGTRLSIL.

The chain uses TRBV9 and TRBJ1-4; D is unresolved. This CDR3 is 11 amino acids long. Trimming removed 0 bases from V and 6 bases from J, with 0 bases in between. Germline V gives CDR1 SGDLS, CDR2 YYNGEE. CDR3 region: CASSVDEKLFF. CDR3 coding DNA: TGTGCCAGCAGCGTAGATGAAAAACTGTTTTTT.

This sequence joins TRBV5-6 and TRBJ2-3; D is unclear. The germline V gene has CDR1 SGHDT and CDR2 YYEEEE. This CDR3 contains 15 residues. Trimming pared 2 bases from V and 2 bases from J, leaving 12 bases between. This chain's CDR3 is CASSFWSANTDTQYF. The DNA of the CDR3 is TGTGCCAGCAGCTTTTGGTCGGCCAACACAGATACGCAGTATTTT. Full variable domain (remainder filled in from reference TRBV5-6 and TRBJ2-3): DAGVTQSPTHLIKTRGQQVTLRCSPKSGHDTVSWYQQALGQGPQFIFQYYEEEERQRGNFPDRFSGHQFPNYSSELNVNALLLGDSALYLCASSFWSANTDTQYFGPGTRLTVL.

This clonotype was seen many times. The chain joins TRBV14 to TRBJ1-3; no reliable D call. The V gene lost 3 bases and the J gene lost 1 base, with 13 bases spanning the gap. The germline V gene has CDR1 SGHDN and CDR2 FVKESK. The CDR3 is 16 residues long. CDR3 amino acids: CASSQLQPRSGNTIYF. Here the CDR3 DNA reads TGTGCCAGCAGCCAGCTCCAGCCCCGATCTGGAAACACCATATATTTT.

Concerning this clonotype itself: This may be a read error, as it is one base from a much larger clone. The chain couples TRBV28 to TRBJ2-6; possibly TRBD1 for D (5 bases). V lost 8 bases and J lost 0, with 11 bases in between. This CDR3 has 15 amino acids. CDR1 is MDHEN, CDR2 SYDVKM, per germline. The CDR3 nucleotides are TGTGCCAGCGCGAGACAGATCTCTGGGGCCAACGTCCTGACTTTC. Translated: CASARQISGANVLTF.